A selection of T cell receptor beta chains follows, all from one sample in a study of monozygotic twins with inflammatory bowel disease. TCRdb reprocessed the 5' RACE reads; each CDR3 protein has one entry and no DNA is given. The ten most abundant clones cover 2.4% of a sample with 350,000 to 500,000 distinct CDR3 sequences. Specimen: blood. The receptors were gathered from a human donor with ulcerative colitis or Crohn's disease, or a healthy co-twin of an affected twin (not recorded which). CDR3s include the opening cysteine and the closing phenylalanine or tryptophan.

len: 15
j_gene: TRBJ2-3
v_gene: TRBV5-1
CDR3aa: CASSLTGGTFDTQYF

len: 13
j_gene: TRBJ1-1
v_gene: TRBV10-3
CDR3aa: CAISDQENTEAFF

len: 17
j_gene: TRBJ2-7
v_gene: TRBV5-6
CDR3aa: CASSLGGFGGDSYEQYF

len: 11
j_gene: TRBJ2-2
v_gene: TRBV29-1
CDR3aa: CSGQDTGELFF

len: 12
j_gene: TRBJ2-3
v_gene: TRBV29-1
CDR3aa: CSALGRGDTQYF

len: 17
j_gene: TRBJ1-5
v_gene: TRBV20-1
CDR3aa: CSARDRGKPGRHQPQHF

len: 15
j_gene: TRBJ2-1
v_gene: TRBV7-2
CDR3aa: CASNLLGTGVNEQFF

len: 16
j_gene: TRBJ2-2
v_gene: TRBV5-6
CDR3aa: CASSLGNSPNTGELFF

len: 14
j_gene: TRBJ2-7
v_gene: TRBV18
CDR3aa: CASSPGSSSYEQYF

len: 14
j_gene: TRBJ2-1
v_gene: TRBV19
CDR3aa: CASTREGSYNEQFF

len: 16
j_gene: TRBJ1-1
v_gene: TRBV7-9
CDR3aa: CASSVPPTAGNTEAFF

len: 15
j_gene: TRBJ2-7
v_gene: TRBV7-2
CDR3aa: CASSLGGERTKGQYF

len: 15
j_gene: TRBJ2-3
v_gene: TRBV5-1
CDR3aa: CASSRTGERTDTQYF

len: 14
j_gene: TRBJ2-5
v_gene: TRBV5-1
CDR3aa: CASSLDRVQETQYF

len: 15
j_gene: TRBJ2-1
v_gene: TRBV7-3
CDR3aa: CASSLSQGTVNEQFF

len: 14
j_gene: TRBJ1-6
v_gene: TRBV11-2
CDR3aa: CASSFSGDNSPLHF

len: 15
j_gene: TRBJ2-1
v_gene: TRBV5-8
CDR3aa: CASSRGIVVYNEQFF

len: 16
j_gene: TRBJ2-7
v_gene: TRBV11-2
CDR3aa: CASSLGGLAGGYEQYF

len: 16
j_gene: TRBJ1-4
v_gene: TRBV18
CDR3aa: CASSSHLGGAEGKLFF

len: 12
j_gene: TRBJ1-1
v_gene: TRBV7-2
CDR3aa: CASSLVRTEAFF

len: 14
j_gene: TRBJ1-1
v_gene: TRBV6-1
CDR3aa: CASSEALGITEAFF

len: 14
j_gene: TRBJ2-2
v_gene: TRBV29-1
CDR3aa: CSLATGDNTGELFF

len: 15
j_gene: TRBJ1-3
v_gene: TRBV6-1
CDR3aa: CASSEEGQTGNTIYF

len: 16
j_gene: TRBJ2-1
v_gene: TRBV6-2/TRBV6-3
CDR3aa: CASSGWDSKNYNEQFF

len: 14
j_gene: TRBJ2-1
v_gene: TRBV19
CDR3aa: CASSIDHGPWGQFF

len: 13
j_gene: TRBJ1-3
v_gene: TRBV7-8
CDR3aa: CASSSVGGNTIYF

len: 14
j_gene: TRBJ1-5
v_gene: TRBV18
CDR3aa: CASSPGQSNQPQHF

len: 14
j_gene: TRBJ2-1
v_gene: TRBV18
CDR3aa: CASSPADRDRRQFF

len: 13
j_gene: TRBJ2-1
v_gene: TRBV7-6
CDR3aa: CASSLGQGDEQFF

len: 13
j_gene: TRBJ2-7
v_gene: TRBV29-1
CDR3aa: CSVMRSGGYEQYF

len: 15
j_gene: TRBJ2-2
v_gene: TRBV5-1
CDR3aa: CASSGGQGATGELFF

len: 14
j_gene: TRBJ1-1
v_gene: TRBV19
CDR3aa: CASSIGTVNTEAFF

len: 12
j_gene: TRBJ2-5
v_gene: TRBV29-1
CDR3aa: CSVEGQEETQYF

len: 19
j_gene: TRBJ2-7
v_gene: TRBV11-2
CDR3aa: CASSSYHGQGALSSYEQYF

len: 16
j_gene: TRBJ2-3
v_gene: TRBV6-1
CDR3aa: CASSLGLSQYTDTQYF

len: 15
j_gene: TRBJ2-5
v_gene: TRBV20-1
CDR3aa: CSARRNGGSGETQYF

len: 14
j_gene: TRBJ1-1
v_gene: TRBV6-2/TRBV6-3
CDR3aa: CASSAPGLFAEAFF

len: 13
j_gene: TRBJ2-7
v_gene: TRBV15
CDR3aa: CATRQPPIGEQYF

len: 16
j_gene: TRBJ1-1
v_gene: TRBV7-2
CDR3aa: CASRERGPSPNTEAFF

len: 16
j_gene: TRBJ2-1
v_gene: TRBV10-3
CDR3aa: CAISENSGSRYNEQFF

len: 15
j_gene: TRBJ2-5
v_gene: TRBV21-1
CDR3aa: CASSKVRGFEETQYF

len: 12
j_gene: TRBJ2-2
v_gene: TRBV7-2
CDR3aa: CASSWTVGELFF